Each of the 5 T cell receptor beta chains below was sequenced from the same sample in a study of blood T cell repertoires in COVID-19. The protocol was immunoSEQ multiplex PCR, while the TCRdb copy is restricted to in-frame clones and leaves out a portion. The sample carries under 150,000 clones, 84% recorded once. Sequenced sample: PBMCs or T cells enriched from blood (not recorded which). The receptors come from a man aged 40-50 years with acute COVID-19.

The chain couples TRBV9 to TRBJ2-3; 11 bases are a match to TRBD2. This CDR3 is built from 19 residues. The trim removed 0 bases at V and 2 bases at J, leaving 11 bases unmatched. Per the germline V gene, CDR1 is SGDLS and CDR2 is YYNGEE. The CDR3, as DNA: TGTGCCAGCAGCGTAGATACCCTTACTAGCGGGAGCCTCACAGATACGCAGTATTTT. Amino acids: CASSVDTLTSGSLTDTQYF. Full variable domain (missing parts from reference TRBV9 and TRBJ2-3): DSGVTQTPKHLITATGQRVTLRCSPRSGDLSVYWYQQSLDQGLQFLIQYYNGEERAKGNILERFSAQQFPDLHSELNLSSLELGDSALYFCASSVDTLTSGSLTDTQYFGPGTRLTVL.

The chain employs TRBV5-1 and TRBJ2-1, with 7 nucleotides matching TRBD1. The length of the CDR3 is 14 residues. The germline V gene has CDR1 SGHRS and CDR2 YFSETQ. V lost 4 bases to trimming and J lost 4 bases; unmatched junction nucleotides: 5. The CDR3 is CASSRGQQYNEQFF. The DNA of the CDR3 is TGCGCCAGCAGCCGGGGACAGCAATACAATGAGCAGTTCTTC. The whole variable domain, filled in from reference TRBV5-1 and TRBJ2-1, reads KAGVTQTPRYLIKTRGQQVTLSCSPISGHRSVSWYQQTPGQGLQFLFEYFSETQRNKGNFPGRFSGRQFSNSRSEMNVSTLELGDSALYLCASSRGQQYNEQFFGPGTRLTVL.

The chain employs TRBV6-1 and TRBJ1-5, with D possibly matching TRBD1 (6 bases). The CDR3 totals 15 residues. Germline CDR1 MNHNS, CDR2 SASEGT. V dropped 3 bases and J dropped 4 bases, with 13 bases sitting between them. The CDR3 DNA reads as TGTGCCAGCAGTGAGTTTTGGACAGTAAATCAGCCCCAGCATTTT. Its protein product is CASSEFWTVNQPQHF.

The chain carries TRBV5-1 and TRBJ2-2, with a tentative D call TRBD2 (5 bases). CDR1 SGHRS and CDR2 YFSETQ come from the germline V gene. This CDR3 has 15 amino acids. V lost 7 bases and J lost 2, with 15 bases in between. The CDR3 spells CASGPEGGNTGELFF. The CDR3, as DNA: TGCGCCAGCGGGCCAGAGGGTGGCAACACCGGGGAGCTGTTTTTT. Together with reference TRBV5-1 and TRBJ2-2, the CDR3 gives the full variable domain: KAGVTQTPRYLIKTRGQQVTLSCSPISGHRSVSWYQQTPGQGLQFLFEYFSETQRNKGNFPGRFSGRQFSNSRSEMNVSTLELGDSALYLCASGPEGGNTGELFFGEGSRLTVL.

The chain combines TRBV4-1 with TRBJ1-5; D might be TRBD1 (6 bases). From germline, CDR1 is MGHRA and CDR2 YSYEKL. The length of the CDR3 is 13 residues. The germline V and J ends were trimmed by 3 bases and 6 bases, with 9 bases remaining between them. This CDR3 is CASSQAGVQPQHF. DNA for the CDR3: TGCGCCAGCAGCCAGGCAGGGGTTCAGCCCCAGCATTTT.